This T cell receptor (beta chain) was profiled in a study of T-cell reconstitution after alpha-beta-depleted transplantation in children. The germline V gene encodes CDR1 GTSNPN and CDR2 SVGIG (reference sequence). Trimming shortened V by 4 bases and J by 0 bases, and 11 bases separated the two germline ends. The CDR3 is 14 amino acids. Preparing the TCRbeta library involved the use of unique molecular identifiers. TCRdb reanalysed the PCR reads using MiXCR and keeps one entry per CDR3 protein. Here the sample spans around 530,000 distinct CDR3 sequences, approximately 32% being singletons. This sample comprised PBMCs from the stem cell graft donor, obtained from the stem cell graft. This chain links TRBV30 with TRBJ2-3; D not resolved. This TCR came from a human donor who donated a stem cell graft to a child with aplastic anemia. The CDR3 sequence: CAWNARTSTDTQYF. The CDR3 coding sequence is TGTGCCTGGAACGCGAGAACTAGCACAGATACGCAGTATTTT.